One sample yielded the 17 T cell receptor beta chains listed below, sequenced in a study of cytotoxic CD8 clonotypes in ibrutinib-treated CLL. TCRdb's copy holds only in-frame clones and misses some; the assay was immunoSEQ multiplex PCR. This repertoire shows roughly 23,000 clones, around 68% found once; its top ten account for about 26%. The input for sequencing was PBMCs, taken before ibrutinib treatment. The receptors shown here come from a human donor with chronic lymphocytic leukemia.

V and J are TRBV18 and TRBJ1-1; maybe TRBD1 (5 bases). V was clipped by 3 bases and J by 9 bases, with 23 bases between them. CDR3 length: 16 residues. The germline V gene has CDR1 KGHSH and CDR2 LQKENI. The CDR3 DNA follows: TGTGCCAGCTCACCTACAGGAGAACCATTTTTACATAAAGCTTTCTTT. Translating it yields CASSPTGEPFLHKAFF. Using reference TRBV18 and TRBJ1-1 for the parts outside the CDR3, the full variable domain is NAGVMQNPRHLVRRRGQEARLRCSPMKGHSHVYWYRQLPEEGLKFMVYLQKENIIDESGMPKERFSAEFPKEGPSILRIQQVVRGDSAAYFCASSPTGEPFLHKAFFGQGTRLTVV.

The V gene is TRBV27, the J gene TRBJ2-1; D might be TRBD1 (6 bases). V was trimmed by 6 bases and J by 6 bases, leaving 24 bases between them. The germline V gene has CDR1 MNHEY and CDR2 SMNVEV (reference sequence). The CDR3 runs 17 residues. In DNA form, the CDR3 reads TGTGCCAGCAGCCAAGCAATAACAGGGATCTTGGTCAATGAGCAGTTCTTC. This gives the protein CASSQAITGILVNEQFF.

The count of this clone is one. This rearrangement joins TRBV14 to TRBJ2-1; TRBD2 might be the D (6 bases). The CDR3 runs 21 residues. Per the germline V gene, CDR1 is SGHDN and CDR2 is FVKESK. V was pared by 4 bases and J by 5 bases, with 33 bases between. The DNA of the CDR3 is TGTGCCAGCAGCCCGGTCAAGAGGAGGGAATTAGCGACGAAGGAGAACAATGAGCAGTTCTTC. Protein sequence: CASSPVKRRELATKENNEQFF.

This chain joins TRBV19 and TRBJ2-7, with D unclear. The CDR3 is made up of 15 amino acids. V was cut by 3 bases and J by 1 base, with 13 bases left in between. The germline gives CDR1 LNHDA, CDR2 SQIVND (reference sequence). The CDR3 here is CASSIIAGGSYEQYF. The DNA of the CDR3 is TGTGCCAGTAGTATTATCGCAGGTGGGTCCTACGAGCAGTACTTC.

The chain links TRBV19 to TRBJ1-4; D ambiguous. There are 14 residues in the CDR3. Germline values: CDR1 LNHDA, CDR2 SQIVND (reference sequence). Trimming shortened V by 3 bases and J by 0 bases, and 5 bases separated the two germline ends. The DNA of the CDR3 is TGTGCCAGTAGTATGCCAGCAACTAATGAAAAACTGTTTTTT. Amino acid sequence: CASSMPATNEKLFF.

This clone has more than one count but fewer than ten. The chain employs TRBV18 and TRBJ2-1; no definite D call. Trimming took 4 bases from V and 9 from J, leaving 10 bases between them. Germline CDR1 reads KGHSH; CDR2 reads LQKENI. This CDR3 is built from 12 residues. CDR3 nucleotide sequence: TGTGCCAGCTCACGAGGTCCCAGTGAGCAGTTCTTC. Protein sequence: CASSRGPSEQFF. Filled out from reference TRBV18 and TRBJ2-1, the complete variable domain reads NAGVMQNPRHLVRRRGQEARLRCSPMKGHSHVYWYRQLPEEGLKFMVYLQKENIIDESGMPKERFSAEFPKEGPSILRIQQVVRGDSAAYFCASSRGPSEQFFGPGTRLTVL.

This chain connects TRBV7-9 to TRBJ1-2, with D unresolved. CDR1 and CDR2 (germline): SEHNR, FQNEAQ (reference sequence). Between the trimmed V and J ends, which lost 4 bases and 9 bases, there was a span of 18 bases. This CDR3 comprises 14 residues. The CDR3 DNA follows: TGTGCCAGCAGCTCACTGCGCCTTTCTTATCGCTACACCTTC. This sequence encodes CASSSLRLSYRYTF.

There are a few counts of this clone. V is TRBV18 and J is TRBJ1-2, with 9 bases identical to TRBD1. The CDR3 has 16 residues. Germline V gene data show CDR1 as KGHSH and CDR2 as LQKENI. Trimming at V came to 3 bases and at J to 4 bases, leaving 9 bases not matched to a gene. In DNA form, the CDR3 reads TGTGCCAGCTCACCGTCCCCGGGACAGGGCCTCTATGGCTACACCTTC. Its translation is CASSPSPGQGLYGYTF.

This clone has a handful of counts. CDR3 region: CASYVRDTSTDTQYF. CDR3 DNA sequence: TGTGCCAGCTACGTCCGGGACACAAGCACAGATACGCAGTATTTT. The chain is built from TRBV18 and TRBJ2-3; D is possibly TRBD1 (6 bases). The CDR3 contains 15 residues. Germline V gene lookup returns CDR1 KGHSH and CDR2 LQKENI. The V end was cut by 7 bases, the J end by 0 bases, with 14 bases between.

This clone occurred once. The chain combines TRBV19 with TRBJ2-1, with no clear D. Per the germline V gene, CDR1 is LNHDA and CDR2 is SQIVND (reference sequence). The CDR3 is 12 amino acids. With 6 bases removed from V and 3 bases from J, the gap between germline ends came to 6 bases. The CDR3 DNA sequence: TGTGCCAGTAGCCCACGCTACAATGAGCAGTTCTTC. Amino acid sequence: CASSPRYNEQFF.

This clone was counted a single time. CDR3 DNA sequence: TGTGCCAGCAGCGTATCGGGGGACAATCAGCCCCAGCATTTT. Translated: CASSVSGDNQPQHF. This rearrangement joins TRBV9 to TRBJ1-5; tentative D call: TRBD1 (5 bases). Looked up from germline, CDR1 is SGDLS and CDR2 is YYNGEE. V shed 1 base and J shed 3 bases, with 8 bases lying between them. The CDR3 extends over 14 amino acids.

The rearrangement joins TRBV19 to TRBJ1-2; D is perhaps TRBD1 (6 bases). This CDR3 spans 18 amino acids. Trimming shortened V by 5 bases and J by 3 bases, and 25 bases separated the two germline ends. In germline, CDR1 is LNHDA, CDR2 SQIVND (reference sequence). CDR3: CASSLTRGAKVPYYGYTF. The CDR3 DNA is TGTGCCAGTAGTCTAACCCGGGGGGCTAAAGTCCCCTACTATGGCTACACCTTC. Together with reference TRBV19 and TRBJ1-2, the CDR3 gives the full variable domain: DGGITQSPKYLFRKEGQNVTLSCEQNLNHDAMYWYRQDPGQGLRLIYYSQIVNDFQKGDIAEGYSVSREKKESFPLTVTSAQKNPTAFYLCASSLTRGAKVPYYGYTFGSGTRLTVV.

V is TRBV10-3 and J is TRBJ1-2, with D possibly being TRBD1 (5 bases). Between the trimmed V and J ends, which lost 3 bases and 1 base, there was a span of 12 bases. The CDR3 has 15 amino acids. Germline V gene sequence: CDR1 ENHRY, CDR2 SYGVKD. This CDR3 reads CAISDGGMDNYGYTF. The CDR3 region has the DNA TGTGCCATCAGTGATGGGGGGATGGATAACTATGGCTACACCTTC.

This clone was picked up a small number of times. V is TRBV5-5 and J is TRBJ2-3; TRBD2 agrees at 8 bases. Trimming at V came to 4 bases and at J to 0 bases, leaving 4 bases not matched to a gene. The V gene's germline CDR1 is SGHKS and CDR2 YYEKEE (reference sequence). This CDR3 contains 15 residues. CDR3 bases: TGTGCCAGCAGCCGGGAGGGCCGGAGCACAGATACGCAGTATTTT. This gives the protein CASSREGRSTDTQYF.

The chain carries TRBV5-6 and TRBJ1-2; D perhaps matches TRBD1 (6 bases). Germline CDR1 SGHDT, CDR2 YYEEEE. V dropped 4 bases and J dropped 4 bases, with 23 bases sitting between them. The CDR3 has 17 amino acids. CDR3 coding DNA: TGTGCCAGCAGCGATAGGACAGCTCCTAATTTCCTCTATGGCTACACCTTC. Its protein is CASSDRTAPNFLYGYTF. Combining the CDR3 with reference TRBV5-6 and TRBJ1-2 gives the whole variable domain DAGVTQSPTHLIKTRGQQVTLRCSPKSGHDTVSWYQQALGQGPQFIFQYYEEEERQRGNFPDRFSGHQFPNYSSELNVNALLLGDSALYLCASSDRTAPNFLYGYTFGSGTRLTVV.

There are a few counts of this clone. This chain connects TRBV5-1 to TRBJ2-7, with D tentatively TRBD2 (6 bases). The CDR3 spans 13 residues. Trimming stripped 3 bases from V and 7 bases from J, with 14 bases between. Germline CDR1 SGHRS, CDR2 YFSETQ. CDR3 in DNA: TGCGCCAGCAGCTGGGGAATGGCGGGGGAGCAGTACTTC. Residues: CASSWGMAGEQYF. The entire variable domain, with the rest obtained from reference TRBV5-1 and TRBJ2-7, is as follows: KAGVTQTPRYLIKTRGQQVTLSCSPISGHRSVSWYQQTPGQGLQFLFEYFSETQRNKGNFPGRFSGRQFSNSRSEMNVSTLELGDSALYLCASSWGMAGEQYFGPGTRLTVT.

The J gene is TRBJ2-7, the V gene TRBV25-1; D is unclear. Germline assignment: CDR1 MGHDK and CDR2 SYGVNS. V dropped 4 bases and J dropped 2 bases, with 6 bases sitting between them. CDR3 length: 12 residues. The CDR3 sequence is CASSVTTYEQYF. DNA for the CDR3: TGTGCCAGCAGTGTTACTACCTACGAGCAGTACTTC.